This T cell receptor (beta chain) was sequenced during a study of identical twins. Each cDNA held unique molecular identifiers, and template switching gave it a universal primer site. TCRdb reprocessed the 5' RACE reads with MiXCR, giving one entry per CDR3 protein. The sample has 1.5 million to 2 million distinct CDR3 sequences, around 33% seen once. This clonotype was seen a handful of times. Antigen specificity is unknown. Overall study findings and caveats: Analyses based on zero insertions could be partly confounded by invariant MAIT and iNKT cells. Compared with models, monozygotic twins showed more out-of-frame TCR alpha sharing.

Donors uniformly comprised healthy Caucasians. Sequencing was done on a sample of cord blood. This sequence originates from a newborn girl in good health.

The CDR3 here is CASSGQGHTEAFF. CDR3 nucleotide sequence: TGTGCCAGCTCAGGGCAGGGGCACACTGAAGCTTTCTTT. The chain carries TRBV18 and TRBJ1-1; possibly TRBD1 for D (6 bases). Looked up from germline, CDR1 is KGHSH and CDR2 is LQKENI. The CDR3 consists of 13 residues. Trimming stripped 5 bases from V and 3 bases from J, with 10 bases between. The variable domain in full, completed from reference TRBV18 and TRBJ1-1, reads NAGVMQNPRHLVRRRGQEARLRCSPMKGHSHVYWYRQLPEEGLKFMVYLQKENIIDESGMPKERFSAEFPKEGPSILRIQQVVRGDSAAYFCASSGQGHTEAFFGQGTRLTVV.